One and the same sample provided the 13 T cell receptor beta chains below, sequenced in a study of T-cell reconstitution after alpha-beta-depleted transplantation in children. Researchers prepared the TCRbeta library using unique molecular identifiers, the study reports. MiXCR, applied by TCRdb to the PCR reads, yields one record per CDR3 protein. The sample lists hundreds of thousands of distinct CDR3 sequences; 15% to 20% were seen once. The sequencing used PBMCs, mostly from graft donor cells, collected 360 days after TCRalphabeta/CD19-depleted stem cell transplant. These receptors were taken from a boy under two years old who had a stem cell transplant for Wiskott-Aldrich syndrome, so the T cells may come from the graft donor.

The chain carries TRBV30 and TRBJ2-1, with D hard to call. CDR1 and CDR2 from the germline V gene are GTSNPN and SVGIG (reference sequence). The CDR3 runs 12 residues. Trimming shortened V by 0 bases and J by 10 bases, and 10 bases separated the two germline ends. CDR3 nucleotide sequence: TGTGCCTGGAGTGTAAAGCCCCGGGAGCAGTTCTTC. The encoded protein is CAWSVKPREQFF.

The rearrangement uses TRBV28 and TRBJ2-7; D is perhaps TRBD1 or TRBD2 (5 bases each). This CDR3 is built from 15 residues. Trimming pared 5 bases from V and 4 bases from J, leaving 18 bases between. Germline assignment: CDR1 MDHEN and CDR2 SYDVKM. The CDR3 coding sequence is TGTGCCAGCAGTACCAATTGGGACCAAGAGTACGAGCAGTACTTC. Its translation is CASSTNWDQEYEQYF.

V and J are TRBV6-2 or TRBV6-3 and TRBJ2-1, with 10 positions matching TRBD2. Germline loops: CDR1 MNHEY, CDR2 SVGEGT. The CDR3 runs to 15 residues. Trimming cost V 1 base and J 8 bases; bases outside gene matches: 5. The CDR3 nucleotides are TGTGCCAGCAGTTACTTACTAGCGGGAATTCATGAGCAGTTCTTC. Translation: CASSYLLAGIHEQFF.

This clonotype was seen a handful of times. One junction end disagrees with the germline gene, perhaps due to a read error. The CDR3 here is CASSSWTVTQYF. The CDR3 coding sequence is TGTGCCAGCAGCTCTTGGACAGTTACGCAGTATTTT. This chain links TRBV7-6 with TRBJ2-3, with D possibly TRBD1 on 6 matching bases. Germline V gene sequence: CDR1 SGHVS, CDR2 FNYEAQ. The CDR3 sequence is 12 residues long.

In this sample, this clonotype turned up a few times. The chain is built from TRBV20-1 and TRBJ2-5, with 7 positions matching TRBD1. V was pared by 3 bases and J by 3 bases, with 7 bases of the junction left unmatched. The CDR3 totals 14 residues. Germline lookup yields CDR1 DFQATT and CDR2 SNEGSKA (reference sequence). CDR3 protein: CSARPPTGKETQYF. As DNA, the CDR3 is TGCAGTGCTAGGCCCCCGACAGGGAAAGAGACCCAGTACTTC.

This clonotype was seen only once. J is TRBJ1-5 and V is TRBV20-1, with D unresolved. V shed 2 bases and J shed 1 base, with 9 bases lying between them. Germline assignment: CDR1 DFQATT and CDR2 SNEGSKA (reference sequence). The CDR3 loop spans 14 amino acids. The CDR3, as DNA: TGCAGTGCTAGATTAAGAGGGAGCAATCAGCCCCAGCATTTT. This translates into CSARLRGSNQPQHF.

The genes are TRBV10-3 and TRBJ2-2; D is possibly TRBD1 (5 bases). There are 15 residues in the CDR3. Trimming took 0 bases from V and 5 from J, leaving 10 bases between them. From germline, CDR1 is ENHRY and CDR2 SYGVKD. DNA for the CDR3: TGTGCCATCAGTGAGTCCGACAGTCGGACCGGGGAGCTGTTTTTT. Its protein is CAISESDSRTGELFF.

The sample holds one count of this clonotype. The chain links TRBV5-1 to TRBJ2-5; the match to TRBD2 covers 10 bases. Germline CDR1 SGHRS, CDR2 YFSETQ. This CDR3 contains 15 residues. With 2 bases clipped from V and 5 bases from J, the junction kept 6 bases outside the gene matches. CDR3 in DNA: TGCGCCAGCAGCTTTACTAGCGGGACTTACGAGACCCAGTACTTC. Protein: CASSFTSGTYETQYF.

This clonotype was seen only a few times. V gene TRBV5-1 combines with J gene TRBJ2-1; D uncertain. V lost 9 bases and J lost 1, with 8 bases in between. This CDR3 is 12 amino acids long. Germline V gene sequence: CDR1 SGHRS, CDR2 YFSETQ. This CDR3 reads CATRLSYNEQFF. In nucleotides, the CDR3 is TGCGCCACCAGGCTGTCCTACAATGAGCAGTTCTTC.

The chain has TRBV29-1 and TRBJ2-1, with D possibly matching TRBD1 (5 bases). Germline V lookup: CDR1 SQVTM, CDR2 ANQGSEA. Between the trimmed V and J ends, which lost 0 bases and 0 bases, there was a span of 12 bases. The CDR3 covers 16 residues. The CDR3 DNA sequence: TGCAGCGTTGAAGATTTTAGAGACAGCTCCTACAATGAGCAGTTCTTC. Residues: CSVEDFRDSSYNEQFF.

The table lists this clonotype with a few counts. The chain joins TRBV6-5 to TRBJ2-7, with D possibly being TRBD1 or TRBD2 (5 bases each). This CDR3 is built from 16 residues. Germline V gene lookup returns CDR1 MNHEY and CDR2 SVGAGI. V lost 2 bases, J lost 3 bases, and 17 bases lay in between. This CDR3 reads CASSYRDLNPYYEQYF. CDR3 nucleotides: TGTGCCAGCAGTTACCGGGACCTAAACCCATACTACGAGCAGTACTTC.

DNA of the CDR3: TGTGCCAGCAGCTTAAAGGTGCGACAGGTCGCTTACAATGAGCAGTTCTTC. Translated: CASSLKVRQVAYNEQFF. The chain recombines TRBV7-2 with TRBJ2-1; D possibly corresponds to TRBD1 (6 bases). Germline CDR1 and CDR2: SGHTA and FQGNSA. V lost 2 bases, J lost 4 bases, and 18 bases lay in between. The CDR3 is 17 residues long.

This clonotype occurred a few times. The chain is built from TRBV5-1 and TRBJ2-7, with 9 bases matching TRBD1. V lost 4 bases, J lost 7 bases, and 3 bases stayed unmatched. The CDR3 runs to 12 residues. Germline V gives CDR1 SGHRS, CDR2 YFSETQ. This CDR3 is CASSPGTGEQYF. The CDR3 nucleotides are TGCGCCAGCAGCCCTGGGACAGGGGAGCAGTACTTC. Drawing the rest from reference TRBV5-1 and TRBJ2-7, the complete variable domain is KAGVTQTPRYLIKTRGQQVTLSCSPISGHRSVSWYQQTPGQGLQFLFEYFSETQRNKGNFPGRFSGRQFSNSRSEMNVSTLELGDSALYLCASSPGTGEQYFGPGTRLTVT.